This is a list of T cell receptor beta chains from one sample in a study of long-term antiretroviral therapy in people with HIV. The assay was immunoSEQ multiplex PCR, and TCRdb's table has in-frame clones only and misses some. The sample contains 10,000 to 15,000 clones, 60% to 80% of which appear only once. Source: unsorted PBMCs, taken 0.5 years before starting antiretroviral therapy. These receptors all stem from a woman aged 40 to 50 with HIV. The CDR3 runs from the conserved cysteine through the conserved F or W. A D gene is named only where the DNA matches it firmly. Part of the rows lack a size; the others show once, few, many or a class for expanded clones.

v_call	clone_size	j_call	d_call	cdr3_nt	cdr3_aa
TRBV6-1	few	TRBJ1-2	TRBD1	TGTGCCAGCCAACCCCTAACAGGGGCGGGCTATGGCTACACCTTC	CASQPLTGAGYGYTF
TRBV7-2	.	TRBJ1-2	TRBD1	TGTGCCAGCAGCTTTGACAGGGGAAACTATGGCTACACCTTC	CASSFDRGNYGYTF
TRBV9	.	TRBJ2-5	.	TGTGCCAGCAGCGTAGGGGCAGGCCGAGAGACCCAGTACTTC	CASSVGAGRETQYF
TRBV5-4	.	TRBJ1-1	.	TGTGCCAGCAGCTTGCCCAAGAACACTGAAGCTTTCTTT	CASSLPKNTEAFF
TRBV30	.	TRBJ1-3	.	TGTGCCTGGAGTGAACGGGGTCGGCGAAACACCATATATTTT	CAWSERGRRNTIYF
TRBV13	few	TRBJ2-7	TRBD2	TGTGCCAGCAGCCGCGCCGGGACTAACTACGAGCAGTACTTC	CASSRAGTNYEQYF
TRBV6-5	few	TRBJ1-2	.	TGTGCCAGCAGTTACACAGCTAACTATGGCTACACCTTC	CASSYTANYGYTF
TRBV10-3	.	TRBJ2-2	TRBD2	TGTGCCATCAGTGAGTCGAATCCAGCGGGAAAGGCCGGGGAGCTGTTTTTT	CAISESNPAGKAGELFF
TRBV4-2	.	TRBJ2-1	TRBD2	TGTGCCAGCAGCCACGAGACTAGCGGGAGTAATGAGCAGTTCTTC	CASSHETSGSNEQFF
TRBV30	.	TRBJ1-5	.	TGTGCCTGGAGTGTTGGTCGGAGCAATCAGCCCCAGCATTTT	CAWSVGRSNQPQHF
TRBV19	.	TRBJ2-1	.	TGTGCCAGTAGTGACTCCGGGGTTTACAATGAGCAGTTCTTC	CASSDSGVYNEQFF
TRBV5-6	once	TRBJ2-3	.	TGTGCCAGCAGCTTGGTCTCGGCCAGGGTAAGCACAGATACGCAGTATTTT	CASSLVSARVSTDTQYF
TRBV30	.	TRBJ1-2	.	TGTGCCTGGAGTTTGGCGGGGCCACGAGGCTACACCTTC	CAWSLAGPRGYTF
TRBV6-6	.	TRBJ1-3	.	TGTGCCAGCAGTTCGACAGGATCTGGAAACACCATATATTTT	CASSSTGSGNTIYF
TRBV12-5	.	TRBJ2-1	TRBD2	TGTGCTAGTGGTTTGGTACCCGCGGGAGTGGTAAATGAGCAGTTCTTC	CASGLVPAGVVNEQFF
TRBV4-3	.	TRBJ1-1	.	TGCGCCAGCAGCGAATACAGTGGGGAAGGGGGCACTGAAGCTTTCTTT	CASSEYSGEGGTEAFF
TRBV6-1	.	TRBJ1-1	TRBD1	TGTGCCAGCTTGGGACAGGCCGTCGGGAACACTGAAGCTTTCTTT	CASLGQAVGNTEAFF
TRBV19	.	TRBJ1-2	.	TGTGCCAGTAGTATGGGGGGCGCAGCCCCCCCCTATGGCTACACCTTC	CASSMGGAAPPYGYTF
TRBV4-1	.	TRBJ1-2	.	TGCGCCAGCAGCCAATATCCTGGGTTGGACTATGGCTACACCTTC	CASSQYPGLDYGYTF
TRBV4-2	.	TRBJ1-6	.	TGTGCCAGCGGTGGGGGGGCTGGAGAGGCGAGCTCCTATAATTCACCCCTCCACTTT	CASGGGAGEASSYNSPLHF
TRBV11-3	.	TRBJ2-7	.	TGTGCCAGCAGCTCCCAGTCCAACGAGCAGTACTTC	CASSSQSNEQYF
TRBV11-2	once	TRBJ2-7	TRBD1	TGTGCCAGCAGCTTACATACAGGGGAGTGGTACGAGCAGTACTTC	CASSLHTGEWYEQYF
TRBV4-3	.	TRBJ2-7	.	TGCGCCAGCAGCCAAGTCTCAGGGGACGAGCAGTACTTC	CASSQVSGDEQYF
TRBV10-3	.	TRBJ1-2	.	TGTGCCATCATGCCAGAGCCTAACTATGGCTACACCTTC	CAIMPEPNYGYTF
TRBV4-3	.	TRBJ2-7	TRBD2	TGCGCCAGCAGCCAAGATCGGGGGGGCCTTAGAGAGCAGTACTTC	CASSQDRGGLREQYF
TRBV19	.	TRBJ2-2	TRBD1	TGTGCCAGTAGTATAGCGGGACAGGGGGCCGGGGAGCTGTTTTTT	CASSIAGQGAGELFF
TRBV7-9	.	TRBJ2-1	.	TGTGCCAGCAGCTTAGAAAGATACAATGAGCAGTTCTTC	CASSLERYNEQFF